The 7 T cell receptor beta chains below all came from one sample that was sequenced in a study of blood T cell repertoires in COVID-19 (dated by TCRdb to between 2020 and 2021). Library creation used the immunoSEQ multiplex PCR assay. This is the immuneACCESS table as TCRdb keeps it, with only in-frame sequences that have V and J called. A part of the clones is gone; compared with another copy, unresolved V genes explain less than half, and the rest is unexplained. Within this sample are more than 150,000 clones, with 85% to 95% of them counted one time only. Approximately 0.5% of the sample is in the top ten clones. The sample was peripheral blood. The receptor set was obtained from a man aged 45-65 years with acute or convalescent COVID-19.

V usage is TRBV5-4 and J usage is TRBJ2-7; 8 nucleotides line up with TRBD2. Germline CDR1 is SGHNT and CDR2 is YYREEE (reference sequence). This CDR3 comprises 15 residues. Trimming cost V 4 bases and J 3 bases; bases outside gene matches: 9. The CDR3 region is CASSPRTSPLYEQYF. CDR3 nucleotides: TGTGCCAGCAGCCCAAGGACTAGCCCACTCTACGAGCAGTACTTC.

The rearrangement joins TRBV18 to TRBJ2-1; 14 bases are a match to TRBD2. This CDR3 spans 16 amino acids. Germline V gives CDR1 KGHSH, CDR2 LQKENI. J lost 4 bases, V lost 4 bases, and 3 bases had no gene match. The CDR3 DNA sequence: TGTGCCAGCTCACGGGGGACTAGCGGGAGTTACAATGAGCAGTTCTTC. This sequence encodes CASSRGTSGSYNEQFF.

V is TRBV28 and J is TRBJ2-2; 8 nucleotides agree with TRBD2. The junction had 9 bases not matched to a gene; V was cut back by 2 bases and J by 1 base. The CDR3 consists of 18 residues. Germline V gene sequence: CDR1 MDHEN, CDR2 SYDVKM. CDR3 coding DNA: TGTGCCAGCAGTTTACTCGGTGGGCTAGCGGGGAACACCGGGGAGCTGTTTTTT. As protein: CASSLLGGLAGNTGELFF. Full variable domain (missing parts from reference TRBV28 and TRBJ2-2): DVKVTQSSRYLVKRTGEKVFLECVQDMDHENMFWYRQDPGLGLRLIYFSYDVKMKEKGDIPEGYSVSREKKERFSLILESASTNQTSMYLCASSLLGGLAGNTGELFFGEGSRLTVL.

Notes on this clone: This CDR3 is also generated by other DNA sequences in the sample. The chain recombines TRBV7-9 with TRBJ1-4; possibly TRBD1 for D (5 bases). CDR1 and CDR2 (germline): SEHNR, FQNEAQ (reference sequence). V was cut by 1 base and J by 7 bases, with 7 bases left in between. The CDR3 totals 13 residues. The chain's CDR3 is CASSLGQGEKLFF. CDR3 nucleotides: TGTGCCAGCAGCTTAGGCCAGGGTGAAAAACTGTTTTTT.

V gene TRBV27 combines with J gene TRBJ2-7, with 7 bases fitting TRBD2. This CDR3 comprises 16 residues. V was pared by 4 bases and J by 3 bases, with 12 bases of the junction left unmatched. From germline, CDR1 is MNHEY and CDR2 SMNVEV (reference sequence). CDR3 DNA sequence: TGTGCCAGCAGTTCTTTGGGGCTAGCGGAGAACTACGAGCAGTACTTC. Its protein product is CASSSLGLAENYEQYF.

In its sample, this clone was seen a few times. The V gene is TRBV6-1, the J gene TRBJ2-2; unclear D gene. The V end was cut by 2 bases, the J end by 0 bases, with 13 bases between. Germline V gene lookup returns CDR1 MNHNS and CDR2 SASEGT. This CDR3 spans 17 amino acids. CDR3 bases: TGTGCCAGCAGTGAAAAGATGACAAGATCGAACACCGGGGAGCTGTTTTTT. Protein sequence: CASSEKMTRSNTGELFF.

DNA of the CDR3: TGTGCCAGCTTGGGACAGGCCAATCAGCCCCAGCATTTT. As protein: CASLGQANQPQHF. This sequence joins TRBV19 and TRBJ1-5; 8 bases fit TRBD1. The V gene's germline CDR1 is LNHDA and CDR2 SQIVND (reference sequence). This CDR3 comprises 13 residues. V lost 9 bases and J lost 3; bases outside the gene matches: 4.